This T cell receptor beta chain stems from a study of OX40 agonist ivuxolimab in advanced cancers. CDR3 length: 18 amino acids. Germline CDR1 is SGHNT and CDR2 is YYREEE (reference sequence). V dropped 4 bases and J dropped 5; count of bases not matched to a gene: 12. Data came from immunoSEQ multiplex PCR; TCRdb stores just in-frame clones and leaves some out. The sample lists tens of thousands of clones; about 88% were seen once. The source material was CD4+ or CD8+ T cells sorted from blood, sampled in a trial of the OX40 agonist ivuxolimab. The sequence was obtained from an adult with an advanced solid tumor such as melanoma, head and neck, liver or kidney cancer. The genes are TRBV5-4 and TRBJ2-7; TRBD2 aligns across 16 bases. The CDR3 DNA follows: TGTGCCAGCAGCCCGTTCACCGGGACTAGCGGGGGGGCCCACGAGCAGTACTTC. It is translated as CASSPFTGTSGGAHEQYF. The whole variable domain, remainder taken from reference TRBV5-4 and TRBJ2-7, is ETGVTQSPTHLIKTRGQQVTLRCSSQSGHNTVSWYQQALGQGPQFIFQYYREEENGRGNFPPRFSGLQFPNYSSELNVNALELDDSALYLCASSPFTGTSGGAHEQYFGPGTRLTVT.